The clone carrying this TCR beta chain has a handful of counts. CDR3 length equals 13 residues. Trimming at V came to 5 bases and at J to 7 bases, leaving 4 bases not matched to a gene. The germline CDR1 and CDR2 sequences are SEHNR and FQNEAQ (reference sequence). Assay: immunoSEQ multiplex PCR; the TCRdb copy retains only in-frame clones and omits some. Of approximately 86,000 clones listed, roughly nine tenths are singletons. This entry comes from a study of control samples from healthy donors and cancer patients. The sample comprised blood. The source is a young man in good health. The chain has TRBV7-9 and TRBJ2-2; TRBD2 aligns across 7 bases. The CDR3 DNA follows: TGTGCCAGCAGCCACGAGCGGGGCGGGGAGCTGTTTTTT. Amino acid sequence: CASSHERGGELFF.